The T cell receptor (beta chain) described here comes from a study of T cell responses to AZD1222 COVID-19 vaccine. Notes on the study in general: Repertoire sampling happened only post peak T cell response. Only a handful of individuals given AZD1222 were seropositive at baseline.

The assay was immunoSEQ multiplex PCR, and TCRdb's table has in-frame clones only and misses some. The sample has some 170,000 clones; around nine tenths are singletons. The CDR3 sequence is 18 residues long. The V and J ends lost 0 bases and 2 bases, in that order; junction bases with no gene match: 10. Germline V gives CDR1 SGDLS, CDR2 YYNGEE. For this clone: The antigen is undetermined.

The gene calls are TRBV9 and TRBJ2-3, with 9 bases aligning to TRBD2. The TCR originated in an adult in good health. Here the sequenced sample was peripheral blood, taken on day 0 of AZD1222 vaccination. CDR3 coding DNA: TGTGCCAGCAGCGTAGCTACCACCGGGACTAGCTTCACAGATACGCAGTATTTT. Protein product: CASSVATTGTSFTDTQYF.